The 20 T cell receptor beta chains below come from one sample, sequenced in a study of blood T cells in healthy people across ages. A second PCR, run for roughly 7 to 12 cycles, used a sample-barcoded 5' primer plus a J-beta primer mix. Each CDR3 protein is one row after TCRdb ran MiXCR on the 5' RACE reads. The sample lists roughly 1.7 million distinct CDR3 sequences, around 36% occurring once. The specimen sequenced was blood. The receptor source for this set is a woman in her 30s in good health.

On this clonotype: This sequence may be a read error, since a much larger clone differs from it by one base. This sequence joins TRBV4-1 and TRBJ2-3; TRBD2 matches at 11 bases. This CDR3 has 17 residues. Germline loops: CDR1 MGHRA, CDR2 YSYEKL. V lost 0 bases to trimming and J lost 2 bases; unmatched junction nucleotides: 4. CDR3 loop: CASSQEELAGDTDTQYF. CDR3 in DNA: TGCGCCAGCAGCCAAGAAGAACTAGCGGGAGACACAGATACGCAGTATTTT.

This chain joins TRBV30 and TRBJ1-4, with 9 bases lining up with TRBD1. With 7 bases clipped from V and 7 bases from J, the junction kept 7 bases outside the gene matches. CDR1 is GTSNPN, CDR2 SVGIG, per germline (reference sequence). The CDR3 spans 13 residues. The CDR3 sequence: CALTTDRGEKLFF. As DNA, the CDR3 is TGTGCCTTGACGACGGACAGGGGTGAAAAACTGTTTTTT.

This chain uses TRBV6-2 or TRBV6-3 with TRBJ1-2; TRBD1 agrees at 7 bases. Germline V lookup: CDR1 MNHEY, CDR2 SVGEGT. With 5 bases clipped from V and 3 bases from J, the junction kept 15 bases outside the gene matches. CDR3 length: 17 residues. CDR3 nucleotides: TGTGCCAGCAGTCGTCATCCCCCGGGACAGAGGGACTATGGCTACACCTTC. It codes for CASSRHPPGQRDYGYTF.

The chain has TRBV20-1 and TRBJ2-1, with D perhaps TRBD2 (7 bases). This CDR3 contains 15 residues. V dropped 1 base and J dropped 4 bases, with 14 bases sitting between them. CDR1 and CDR2 from the germline V gene are DFQATT and SNEGSKA (reference sequence). The CDR3: CSARGGAGEYNEQFF. CDR3 DNA sequence: TGCAGTGCTAGAGGGGGGGCGGGAGAGTACAATGAGCAGTTCTTC.

The chain couples TRBV7-8 to TRBJ1-5; D might be TRBD1 (5 bases). This CDR3 comprises 18 residues. Germline CDR1 reads SGHVS; CDR2 reads FQNEAQ. Trimming took off 5 bases at V and 0 bases at J, with 20 bases between the two ends. CDR3 bases: TGTGCCAGCAGCATATACGGGACCGATCAGTTTAGCAATCAGCCCCAGCATTTT. Protein: CASSIYGTDQFSNQPQHF.

J is TRBJ1-2 and V is TRBV5-6; D possibly corresponds to TRBD1 (5 bases). The ends were cut back, 5 bases at V and 7 bases at J, with 18 bases in the middle. Germline CDR1 is SGHDT and CDR2 is YYEEEE. CDR3 length: 14 amino acids. In DNA, the CDR3 is TGTGCCAGCAGTCCCACGCGGGGGTTGGGTGGCTACACCTTC. It yields the protein CASSPTRGLGGYTF. Full variable domain (remainder filled in from reference TRBV5-6 and TRBJ1-2): DAGVTQSPTHLIKTRGQQVTLRCSPKSGHDTVSWYQQALGQGPQFIFQYYEEEERQRGNFPDRFSGHQFPNYSSELNVNALLLGDSALYLCASSPTRGLGGYTFGSGTRLTVV.

There are a few counts of this clonotype. The chain links TRBV4-2 to TRBJ1-1; D is undetermined. CDR3 length: 14 residues. Germline V gives CDR1 LGHNA, CDR2 YNFKEQ. The V and J ends lost 2 bases and 10 bases respectively, with 17 bases between them. Here the CDR3 DNA reads TGTGCCAGCAGCCAATCAAGATATGGGGAAGGAGCTTTCTTT. Translation: CASSQSRYGEGAFF.

The chain recombines TRBV11-2 with TRBJ2-1; 12 nucleotides agree with TRBD2. This CDR3 is built from 17 residues. Germline V gene sequence: CDR1 SGHAT, CDR2 FQNNGV. V was pared by 5 bases and J by 4 bases, with 9 bases of the junction left unmatched. The chain's CDR3 is CASSPGGLAGQYNEQFF. In DNA form, the CDR3 reads TGTGCCAGCAGCCCCGGCGGACTAGCGGGGCAATACAATGAGCAGTTCTTC.

The V gene is TRBV9, the J gene TRBJ2-3; D is possibly TRBD1 (5 bases). The ends were cut back, 2 bases at V and 2 bases at J, with 12 bases in the middle. The CDR3 consists of 15 residues. The V gene's germline CDR1 is SGDLS and CDR2 YYNGEE. The CDR3 here is CASSVSGAFTDTQYF. The CDR3 DNA is TGTGCCAGCAGCGTGAGTGGGGCCTTCACAGATACGCAGTATTTT.

This chain uses TRBV7-9 with TRBJ1-4; 8 bases are a match to TRBD1. The CDR3 is made up of 19 amino acids. CDR1 is SEHNR, CDR2 FQNEAQ, per germline (reference sequence). The junction had 14 bases not matched to a gene; V was cut back by 2 bases and J by 3 bases. CDR3 sequence (DNA): TGTGCCAGCAGCTTATCTGGCAGGGGGCCGGAAAAACCTAATGAAAAACTGTTTTTT. It is translated as CASSLSGRGPEKPNEKLFF. The whole variable domain, filled in from reference TRBV7-9 and TRBJ1-4, reads DTGVSQNPRHKITKRGQNVTFRCDPISEHNRLYWYRQTLGQGPEFLTYFQNEAQLEKSRLLSDRFSAERPKGSFSTLEIQRTEQGDSAMYLCASSLSGRGPEKPNEKLFFGSGTQLSVL.

This clonotype has a handful of counts. The gene calls are TRBV29-1 and TRBJ1-2, with 9 bases that match TRBD1. Germline V gene lookup returns CDR1 SQVTM and CDR2 ANQGSEA. CDR3 length: 12 amino acids. Written as DNA, the CDR3 is TGCAGATTTACTCCGGGACAGGGTAGCTACACCTTC. This gives the protein CRFTPGQGSYTF.

The V and J genes are TRBV9 and TRBJ2-1, with unresolved D. The CDR3 is 15 amino acids. The ends were cut back, 4 bases at V and 0 bases at J, with 11 bases in the middle. Germline V gene sequence: CDR1 SGDLS, CDR2 YYNGEE. DNA of the CDR3: TGTGCCAGCAGCCCCGATTTTGGCTCCTACAATGAGCAGTTCTTC. Encoded protein: CASSPDFGSYNEQFF.

The chain has TRBV2 and TRBJ2-7; D may match TRBD1 or TRBD2 (5 bases each). CDR1 is SNHLY, CDR2 FYNNEI, per germline. Trimming removed 3 bases from V and 5 bases from J, with 17 bases in between. The CDR3 has 15 residues. The CDR3 bases are TGTGCCAGCAGTGAGGGTAAGGCAGGGACCCACGAGCAGTACTTC. Amino acid sequence: CASSEGKAGTHEQYF.

The chain joins TRBV9 to TRBJ2-7; D is possibly TRBD1 or TRBD2 (5 bases each). The V gene's germline CDR1 is SGDLS and CDR2 YYNGEE. CDR3 length equals 15 residues. V lost 3 bases and J 2 bases, leaving 15 bases between the germline ends. CDR3 region: CASSGDPRGTYEQYF. CDR3 sequence (DNA): TGTGCCAGCAGCGGGGACCCCCGAGGAACCTACGAGCAGTACTTC.

The chain uses TRBV20-1 and TRBJ1-1; D might be TRBD1 (5 bases). CDR3 length: 12 amino acids. Trimming removed 5 bases from V and 3 bases from J, with 10 bases in between. The V gene's germline CDR1 is DFQATT and CDR2 SNEGSKA (reference sequence). The CDR3 reads CSAPVGDTEAFF. CDR3 coding DNA: TGCAGTGCTCCGGTAGGGGACACTGAAGCTTTCTTT.

The rearrangement joins TRBV6-2 or TRBV6-3 to TRBJ2-1, with unresolved D. This CDR3 spans 15 amino acids. Trimming pared 5 bases from V and 5 bases from J, leaving 16 bases between. Looked up from germline, CDR1 is MNHEY and CDR2 is SVGEGT. For the CDR3, the DNA is TGTGCCAGCAGTGCTCCCCGGGCCCCGAACAATGAGCAGTTCTTC. Translated, it gives CASSAPRAPNNEQFF.

A remark on this clonotype: A read error is possible here, since a much larger clone lies one base away. J is TRBJ2-3 and V is TRBV5-5, with a possible D match to TRBD2 (6 bases). From germline, CDR1 is SGHKS and CDR2 YYEKEE (reference sequence). The CDR3 totals 16 residues. The CDR3 DNA reads TGTGCCAGCAGCTCGTCCTGGAGGGAGACCACAGATACGCGGTATTTT. Translation gives CASSSSWRETTDTRYF.

The chain links TRBV20-1 to TRBJ2-1; D unresolved. The CDR3 loop spans 15 amino acids. Germline V gene lookup returns CDR1 DFQATT and CDR2 SNEGSKA (reference sequence). V was clipped by 5 bases and J by 0 bases, with 14 bases between them. This CDR3 is CSAESAKGSYNEQFF. In DNA, the CDR3 is TGCAGTGCTGAGAGCGCTAAAGGCTCCTACAATGAGCAGTTCTTC.

The chain has TRBV24-1 and TRBJ2-7; the match to TRBD2 covers 8 bases. CDR1 is KGHDR, CDR2 SFDVKD, per germline. There are 15 residues in the CDR3. The V gene end was trimmed by 4 bases and the J gene end by 3 bases; junction bases not matched to a gene: 7. The CDR3 bases are TGTGCCACCAGTGACCGGACTAGCAGATACTACGAGCAGTACTTC. The encoded protein is CATSDRTSRYYEQYF.

This chain links TRBV28 with TRBJ1-2; D may be TRBD1 (6 bases). CDR3 size: 13 residues. The V and J ends lost 4 bases and 3 bases respectively, with 9 bases between them. Germline assignment: CDR1 MDHEN and CDR2 SYDVKM. CDR3 sequence: CASSYRVDYGYTF. DNA of the CDR3: TGTGCCAGCAGTTACAGGGTGGACTATGGCTACACCTTC.